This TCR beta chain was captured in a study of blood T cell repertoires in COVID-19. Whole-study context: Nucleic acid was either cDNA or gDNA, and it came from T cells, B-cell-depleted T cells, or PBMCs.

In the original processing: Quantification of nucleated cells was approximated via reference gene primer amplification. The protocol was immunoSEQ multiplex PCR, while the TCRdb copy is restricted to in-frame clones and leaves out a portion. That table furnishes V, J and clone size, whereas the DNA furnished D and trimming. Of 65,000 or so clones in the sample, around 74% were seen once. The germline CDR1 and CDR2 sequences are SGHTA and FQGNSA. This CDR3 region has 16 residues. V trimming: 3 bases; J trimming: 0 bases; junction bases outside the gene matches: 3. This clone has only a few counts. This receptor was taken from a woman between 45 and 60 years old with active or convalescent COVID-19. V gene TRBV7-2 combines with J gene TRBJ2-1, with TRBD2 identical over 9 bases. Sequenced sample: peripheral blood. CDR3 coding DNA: TGTGCCAGCAGCTTCAGGACTAGCGCCTCCTACAATGAGCAGTTCTTC. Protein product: CASSFRTSASYNEQFF.